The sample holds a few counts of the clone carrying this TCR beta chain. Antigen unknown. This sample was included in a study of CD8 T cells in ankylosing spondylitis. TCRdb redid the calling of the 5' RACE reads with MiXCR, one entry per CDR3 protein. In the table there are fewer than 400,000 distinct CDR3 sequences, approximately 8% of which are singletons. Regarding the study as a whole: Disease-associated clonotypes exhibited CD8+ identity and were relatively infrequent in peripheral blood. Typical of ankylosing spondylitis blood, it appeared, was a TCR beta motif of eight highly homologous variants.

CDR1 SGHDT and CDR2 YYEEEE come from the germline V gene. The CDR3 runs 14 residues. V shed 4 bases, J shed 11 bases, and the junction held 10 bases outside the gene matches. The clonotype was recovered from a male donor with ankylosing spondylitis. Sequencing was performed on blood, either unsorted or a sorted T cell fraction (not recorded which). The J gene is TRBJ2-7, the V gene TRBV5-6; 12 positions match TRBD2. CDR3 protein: CASSRLAGDLVEYF. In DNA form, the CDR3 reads TGTGCCAGCAGCAGACTAGCGGGGGATCTTGTGGAGTACTTC.